This T cell receptor (beta chain) was identified during a study of blood T cell repertoires in COVID-19 (dated by TCRdb to 2020 to 2021). Broadly, across the study: The collaborator samples originated in the United States, Italy and Spain and spanned the acute and convalescent phases of COVID-19. The material from the prospective study consisted of cDNA or gDNA derived from T cells, B-cell-depleted T cells, or PBMCs. Deeply sampled blood TCRbeta repertoires from subjects exposed to, actively infected with, or recovered from COVID-19 were included in the dataset. A freely available public database, intended as a resource for researchers studying the immune response to SARS-CoV-2, is where the repertoires were released. The samples were drawn from two sources: the first 160 participants of the ongoing ImmuneRACE study, and 950 to 1,500 subjects contributed by 6 global collaborators. Sample metadata almost always included a de-identified subject ID, COVID-19 status, age in years and sex. Where HLA class I and class II types were available, the types were taken from metadata supplied by the sample provider, not from assay-based typing. Summary of the overall study and its limitations: The quantity of clinical and demographic metadata differed by source and by participant and was supplied without curation.

As for this clone: The clone's antigen remains unknown. No much larger clonotype is one base removed from it; base qualities were not supplied.

Participants in the prospective study were aged roughly 18 to 100 years, lived in about two dozen United States geographic areas, and enrolled through a virtual design. To assign participants to cohorts, the prospective study relied on clinical history that participants themselves reported in a screening survey and a study questionnaire. ImmuneRACE Cohort 3 recovered participants were defined by two consecutive negative NP/OP PCR tests, healthcare professional clearance, or symptom resolution. In the prospective study, whole blood, serum and a nasopharyngeal or oropharyngeal swab were collected from each participant by mobile phlebotomists. Additional blood draws and questionnaires over an approximately two-month period could optionally be provided by prospective study participants. Before DNA extraction, prospective study blood samples were shipped either frozen or at room temperature. TCRbeta CDR3 regions were amplified from genomic DNA by means of the immunoSEQ Assay, a bias-controlled multiplex PCR. In the source study's methods: The number of nucleated cells in each sample was estimated from the amplification of reference gene primers within the assay. To quantify the absolute abundance of each unique TCRbeta CDR3 rearrangement, sequence reads were collapsed and filtered. Productive Simpson clonality was computed per sample as the square root of Simpson's diversity index over productive rearrangements. TCRdb mirrors the immuneACCESS table, restricted to in-frame sequences. Some clones are absent from its copies; in checked studies, under half trace to an unresolved V gene, and the reason for the others is unknown. V and J calls plus clone size are reproduced from that table; the DNA served to infer D and trimming. This sample is represented by approximately 200,000 clones; 85% to 90% of them were singletons. The ten largest clonotypes hold less than 1.5% of the sample.

Sequenced material: PBMCs or T cells enriched from blood (not recorded which). The receptor's source is a man aged 25-45 years who had recovered from COVID-19.

The CDR3 protein sequence reads: CASSLGGRGDEQFF. The nucleotide sequence reads as follows: TGTGCCAGCAGCTTAGGGGGGCGAGGGGATGAGCAGTTCTTC. Here the chain combines TRBV7-2 and TRBJ2-1; TRBD1 could be the D gene, as 6 bases match. V loses 1 base, J loses 8 bases, and the germline ends lie 12 bases apart. The CDR3 spans 14 residues, from the cysteine through the phenylalanine. Solely the CDR3 DNA is kept, with 42 bases framed from the first base. The germline V gene encodes CDR1 SGHTA and CDR2 FQGNSA. With all but the CDR3 taken from the reference TRBV7-2 and TRBJ2-1 genes, the full variable domain is: GAGVSQSPSNKVTEKGKDVELRCDPISGHTALYWYRQSLGQGLEFLIYFQGNSAPDKSGLPSDRFSAERTGGSVSTLTIQRTQQEDSAVYLCASSLGGRGDEQFFGPGTRLTVL.